This is a list of T cell receptor beta chains from one sample in a study of T cell responses to AZD1222 COVID-19 vaccine. Profiling relied on immunoSEQ multiplex PCR, and the TCRdb table lists in-frame clones only, not all of them. The sample records 90,000 to 150,000 clones, less than 95% being singletons. The sequences come from peripheral blood, collected on day 0 of AZD1222 vaccination. The receptors here all came from an adult in good health. Both conserved end residues are part of each CDR3. The D gene is left open where the match is weak. Size is omitted from some rows. Given values are once, few, many or a class for expanded clones.

TRBV27	.	TRBD2	TRBJ2-1	TGTGCCAGCAGGCGGACTAGCGGAGCATACAATGAGCAGTTCTTC	CASRRTSGAYNEQFF
TRBV9	.	.	TRBJ1-4	TGTGCCAGCAGCGTAGAAGGGTACCCAAATGAAAAACTGTTTTTT	CASSVEGYPNEKLFF
TRBV3-1/TRBV3-2	.	.	TRBJ1-6	TGTGCCAGCACCGAAAAGTTCCCTAGGGGCTCCTATAATTCACCCCTCCACTTT	CASTEKFPRGSYNSPLHF
TRBV7-2	.	.	TRBJ2-7	TGTGCCAGCAGCGCGACAGGCTACGAGCAGTACTTC	CASSATGYEQYF
TRBV5-6	.	TRBD1	TRBJ2-1	TGTGCCAGCGGCGGGACAGGTAACAATGAGCAGTTCTTC	CASGGTGNNEQFF
TRBV6-5	.	TRBD1	TRBJ1-1	TGTGCCAGCAGCCGGGACAGGGGCAACACTGAAGCTTTCTTT	CASSRDRGNTEAFF
TRBV19	.	.	TRBJ2-1	TGTGCCAGTAGTATAGAAGGCAGGGGAATTAATGAGCAGTTCTTC	CASSIEGRGINEQFF
TRBV6-5	once	TRBD1	TRBJ1-2	TGTGCCAGCAGTTACTCGGACAGGGGACATAACTATGGCTACACCTTC	CASSYSDRGHNYGYTF
TRBV14	.	TRBD1	TRBJ1-1	TGTGCCAGCAGCCTCCGGACAGGCGCCATGAACACTGAAGCTTTCTTT	CASSLRTGAMNTEAFF
TRBV28	.	.	TRBJ1-1	TGTGCCAGCATGGAAGCCCCCATGAACACTGAAGCTTTCTTT	CASMEAPMNTEAFF
TRBV6-5	.	.	TRBJ2-7	TGTGCCAGCAGCTACGGGATCCTGGGGGACTACGAGCAGTACTTC	CASSYGILGDYEQYF
TRBV7-8	once	.	TRBJ1-5	TGTGCCAGCAGCTTACTTTGGGGCAGCTATAGCAATCAGCCCCAGCATTTT	CASSLLWGSYSNQPQHF
TRBV3-1/TRBV3-2	.	.	TRBJ1-1	TGTGCCAGCAGCCAAGCGGGACCCACTGAAGCTTTCTTT	CASSQAGPTEAFF
TRBV29-1	.	.	TRBJ1-2	TGCAGCGTTTCCCTCGACAGGACGGGCTACACCTTC	CSVSLDRTGYTF
TRBV30	.	.	TRBJ1-2	TGTGCCTGGAACCTCCGGGAGGAAGGTATCGGCTACACCTTC	CAWNLREEGIGYTF
TRBV19	few	TRBD2	TRBJ2-1	TGTGCCAGTAGTCTAGGGACTAGCGGGAGATGGGATGAGCAGTTCTTC	CASSLGTSGRWDEQFF
TRBV19	.	.	TRBJ1-2	TGTGCCAGTACTGTGTGGCAGGGAAACTATGGCTACACCTTC	CASTVWQGNYGYTF
TRBV6-5	.	.	TRBJ1-2	TGTGCCAGCAGACCCGTACGACAGGCCGGGGTGAGCACCTTC	CASRPVRQAGVSTF
TRBV5-1	.	.	TRBJ2-1	TGCGCCAGCAGCTTGGGGGCGGGGCATGTTGGCAATGAGCAGTTCTTC	CASSLGAGHVGNEQFF
TRBV6-5	.	.	TRBJ1-5	TGTGCCAGCAGTTTCCCAATTTCAGGAAATCAGCCCCAGCATTTT	CASSFPISGNQPQHF
TRBV12-3/TRBV12-4	once	.	TRBJ2-1	TGTGCCACCTCCCAGGGGTACAATGAGCAGTTCTTC	CATSQGYNEQFF
TRBV28	.	.	TRBJ1-4	TGTGCCATCATCCCCGAAAAACTGTTTTTT	CAIIPEKLFF